This TCR beta chain derives from a study of blood T cell repertoires in COVID-19. Germline V gene lookup returns CDR1 SEHNR and CDR2 FQNEAQ (reference sequence). The length of the CDR3 is 15 residues. Unmatched junction bases numbered 1, after V lost 1 base and J lost 2 bases. This clone was observed a few times. Only in-frame clones appear in the TCRdb table, and some are missing; sequencing was by immunoSEQ multiplex PCR. The sample has some 48,000 clones; around 84% are singletons. The specimen sequenced was peripheral blood. The TCR comes from a human donor in a cohort sampled during active COVID-19. The rearrangement uses TRBV7-9 and TRBJ1-3; 8 bases are a match to TRBD1. This CDR3 is CASSLVQGAGNTIYF. CDR3 coding DNA: TGTGCCAGCAGCTTAGTACAGGGGGCTGGAAACACCATATATTTT.